This T cell receptor (beta chain) stems from a study of T-cell memory formation after mild COVID-19. TCR alpha and TCR beta cDNA libraries with sample barcodes and UMIs came from 5'RACE using constant-segment primers. One entry per CDR3 protein results from TCRdb running MiXCR on the 5' RACE reads. The table lists 30,000 to 50,000 distinct CDR3 sequences, about 6.1% of them singletons. This clonotype has only a few counts. The germline V gene has CDR1 MDHEN and CDR2 SYDVKM. Deletions cut 6 bases from V and 0 bases from J, with 12 bases between. The CDR3 is made up of 14 amino acids. The sequence was obtained from an adult who had mild COVID-19 (a few samples of this study predate the infection). Cell type and time point are not known. The specimen was PBMCs or a T cell subset sorted from them (not recorded which). J is TRBJ2-7 and V is TRBV28; D is perhaps TRBD1 (6 bases). The DNA for the CDR3 is TGTGCCAGCAGACGGGAAGGGGGCTCCTACGAGCAGTACTTC. Protein sequence: CASRREGGSYEQYF. Full variable domain (rest looked up from reference TRBV28 and TRBJ2-7): DVKVTQSSRYLVKRTGEKVFLECVQDMDHENMFWYRQDPGLGLRLIYFSYDVKMKEKGDIPEGYSVSREKKERFSLILESASTNQTSMYLCASRREGGSYEQYFGPGTRLTVT.